These 5 T cell receptor beta chains were sequenced from one sample in a study of early T cells in non-severe SARS-CoV-2 infection. TCRdb analysed the 5' RACE reads with MiXCR anew, one entry per CDR3 protein. The table includes 30,000 or so distinct CDR3 sequences, around 5% detected once. Sequencing was carried out using whole blood. These receptors originate from an adult who was a healthcare worker with PCR-confirmed SARS-CoV-2 infection or an uninfected control (not recorded which).

The chain has TRBV6-2 or TRBV6-3 and TRBJ2-2; D may be TRBD1 or TRBD2 (5 bases each). The ends were cut back, 6 bases at V and 6 bases at J, with 14 bases in the middle. Germline V gives CDR1 MNHEY, CDR2 SVGEGT. The CDR3 is 14 residues long. The CDR3 region has the DNA TGTGCCAGCAGAGCGGACACGTCCCCCGGGGAGCTGTTTTTT. Protein sequence: CASRADTSPGELFF.

This clonotype was seen repeatedly, ten times or more. This rearrangement joins TRBV4-1 to TRBJ2-6, with 7 bases aligning to TRBD2. CDR1 and CDR2 from the germline V gene are MGHRA and YSYEKL. The CDR3 extends over 18 amino acids. J gave up 0 bases and V 3 bases, and 8 bases lay outside the gene matches. The CDR3 DNA reads as TGCGCCAGCAGCCAGTCTCGGACTAGGGGCTCTGGGGCCAACGTCCTGACTTTC. Its translation: CASSQSRTRGSGANVLTF.

About this clonotype itself: A much larger clone is a single base away; this may be a read error. V and J are TRBV7-8 and TRBJ2-2; D is possibly TRBD1 (6 bases). Germline V lookup: CDR1 SGHVS, CDR2 FQNEAQ. The CDR3 covers 15 residues. CDR3 coding DNA: TGTGCCAGCAGCCCACGGAGGACAGCCACCGGGGAGCCGTTTTTT. This sequence encodes CASSPRRTATGEPFF.

This clonotype counts as medium-sized. V gene TRBV19 combines with J gene TRBJ1-5; D call uncertain. Germline CDR1 LNHDA, CDR2 SQIVND (reference sequence). The CDR3 loop spans 15 amino acids. The ends were cut back, 3 bases at V and 6 bases at J, with 15 bases in the middle. In DNA form, the CDR3 reads TGTGCCAGTAGTATCCAACAATTGGGAGGTCAGCCCCAGCATTTT. Its protein is CASSIQQLGGQPQHF.

This clonotype has at least ten counts. The chain has TRBV29-1 and TRBJ1-1, with 9 bases fitting TRBD1. V was clipped by 7 bases and J by 3 bases; unmatched bases: 3. The CDR3 contains 12 residues. The germline CDR1 and CDR2 sequences are SQVTM and ANQGSEA. The CDR3 bases are TGCAGCGGTACAGGGGGCCACACTGAAGCTTTCTTT. Translating it yields CSGTGGHTEAFF.